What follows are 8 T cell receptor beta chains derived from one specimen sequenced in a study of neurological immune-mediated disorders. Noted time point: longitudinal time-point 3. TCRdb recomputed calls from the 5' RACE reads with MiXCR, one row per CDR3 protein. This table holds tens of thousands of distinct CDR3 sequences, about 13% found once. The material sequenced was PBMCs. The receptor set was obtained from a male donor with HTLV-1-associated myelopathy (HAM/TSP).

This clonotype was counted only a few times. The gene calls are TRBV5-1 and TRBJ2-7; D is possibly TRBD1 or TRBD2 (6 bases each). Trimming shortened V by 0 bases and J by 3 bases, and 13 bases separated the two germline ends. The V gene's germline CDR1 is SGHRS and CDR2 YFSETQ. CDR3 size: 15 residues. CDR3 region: CASSLALRGLYEQYF. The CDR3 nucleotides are TGCGCCAGCAGCTTGGCCCTCAGGGGACTCTACGAGCAGTACTTC. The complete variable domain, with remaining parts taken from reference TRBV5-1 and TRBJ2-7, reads KAGVTQTPRYLIKTRGQQVTLSCSPISGHRSVSWYQQTPGQGLQFLFEYFSETQRNKGNFPGRFSGRQFSNSRSEMNVSTLELGDSALYLCASSLALRGLYEQYFGPGTRLTVT.

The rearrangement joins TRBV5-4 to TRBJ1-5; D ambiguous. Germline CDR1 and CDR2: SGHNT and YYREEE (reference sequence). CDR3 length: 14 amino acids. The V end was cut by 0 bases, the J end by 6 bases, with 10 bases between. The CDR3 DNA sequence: TGTGCCAGCAGCTTGGGGGGTGAGGTTCAGCCCCAGCATTTT. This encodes CASSLGGEVQPQHF.

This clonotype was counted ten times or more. CDR3: CASSRVNNEQFF. CDR3 sequence (DNA): TGTGCCAGCAGCCGGGTCAACAATGAGCAGTTCTTC. The chain links TRBV7-2 to TRBJ2-1; D ambiguous. From germline, CDR1 is SGHTA and CDR2 FQGNSA. CDR3 size: 12 residues. V gave up 5 bases and J gave up 5 bases, with 7 bases separating them. The variable domain in full, completed from reference TRBV7-2 and TRBJ2-1, reads GAGVSQSPSNKVTEKGKDVELRCDPISGHTALYWYRQSLGQGLEFLIYFQGNSAPDKSGLPSDRFSAERTGGSVSTLTIQRTQQEDSAVYLCASSRVNNEQFFGPGTRLTVL.

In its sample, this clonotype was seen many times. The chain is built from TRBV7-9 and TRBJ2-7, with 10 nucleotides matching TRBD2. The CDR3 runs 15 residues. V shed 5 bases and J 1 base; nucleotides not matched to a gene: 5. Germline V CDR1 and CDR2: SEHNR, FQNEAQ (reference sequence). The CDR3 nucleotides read TGTGCCAGCAGCCGCGCTAGCGGGGGTTCCTACGAGCAGTACTTC. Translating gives CASSRASGGSYEQYF.

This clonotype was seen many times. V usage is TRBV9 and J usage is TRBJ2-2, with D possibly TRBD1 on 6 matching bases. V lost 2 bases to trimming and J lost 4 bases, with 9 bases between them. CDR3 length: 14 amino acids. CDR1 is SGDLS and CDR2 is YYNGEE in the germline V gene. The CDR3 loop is CASSVGAPTGELFF. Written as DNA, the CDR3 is TGTGCCAGCAGCGTGGGGGCGCCCACCGGGGAGCTGTTTTTT.

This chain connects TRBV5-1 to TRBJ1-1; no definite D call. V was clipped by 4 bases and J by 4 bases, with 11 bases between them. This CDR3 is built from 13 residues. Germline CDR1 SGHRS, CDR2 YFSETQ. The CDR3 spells CASSPGSTTEAFF. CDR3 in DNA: TGCGCCAGCAGCCCCGGCAGTACCACTGAAGCTTTCTTT.

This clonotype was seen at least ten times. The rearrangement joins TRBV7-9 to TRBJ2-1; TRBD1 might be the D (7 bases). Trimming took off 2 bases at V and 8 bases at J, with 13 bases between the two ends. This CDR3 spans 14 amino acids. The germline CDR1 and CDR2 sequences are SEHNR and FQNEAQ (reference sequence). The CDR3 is CASSLRQGGDEQFF. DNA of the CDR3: TGTGCCAGCAGCTTACGGCAGGGGGGCGATGAGCAGTTCTTC.

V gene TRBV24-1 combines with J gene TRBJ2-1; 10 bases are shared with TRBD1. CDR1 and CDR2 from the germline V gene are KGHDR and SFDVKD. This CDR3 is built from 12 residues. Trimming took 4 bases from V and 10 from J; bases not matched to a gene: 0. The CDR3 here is CATSEDRGEQFF. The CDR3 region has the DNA TGTGCCACCAGTGAGGACAGGGGGGAGCAGTTCTTC.